This TCR beta chain originates from a study of T cells expressing NK-cell markers. Study in general: Sequencing covered eight donors, seven HCMV-seropositive and one seronegative.

Study outcomes and limitations: Nothing established the HCMV specificity of expanded NKG2C+ T cell clones.

One entry per CDR3 protein, without DNA, is what TCRdb gives after re-calling the 5' RACE reads. The sample holds about 540,000 distinct CDR3 sequences. Concerning this clonotype: Antigen unknown.

The sample consisted of blood T cells: a sorted CD56 or NKG2C T cell subset, CD4+ or CD8+ T cells, or bulk PBMC T cells (not recorded which). The clonotype originates from a man between 18 and 29 years old in good health.

The CDR3 loop reads CASSKTTGVGYNQPQHF. The rearrangement links TRBV27 to TRBJ1-5; TCRdb's D gene call, TRBD1, goes unchecked for lack of DNA. Germline CDR1 and CDR2: MNHEY and SMNVEV (reference sequence). This CDR3 is 17 amino acids long.